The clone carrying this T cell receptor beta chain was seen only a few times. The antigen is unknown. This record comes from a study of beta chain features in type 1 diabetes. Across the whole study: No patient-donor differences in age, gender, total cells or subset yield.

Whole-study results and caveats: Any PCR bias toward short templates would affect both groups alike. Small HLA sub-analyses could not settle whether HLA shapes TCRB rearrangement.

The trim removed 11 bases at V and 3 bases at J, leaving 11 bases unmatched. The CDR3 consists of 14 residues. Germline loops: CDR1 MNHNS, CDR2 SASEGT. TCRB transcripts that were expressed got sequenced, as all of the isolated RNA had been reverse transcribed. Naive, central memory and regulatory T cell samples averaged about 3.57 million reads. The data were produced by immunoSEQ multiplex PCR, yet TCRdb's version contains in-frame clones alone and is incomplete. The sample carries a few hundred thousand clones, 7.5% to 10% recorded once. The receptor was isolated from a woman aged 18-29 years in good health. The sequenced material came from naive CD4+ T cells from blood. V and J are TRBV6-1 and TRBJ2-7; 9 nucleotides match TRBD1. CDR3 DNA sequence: TGTGCCGGTCAGACAGGGGGTTCAGGCTACGAGCAGTACTTC. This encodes CAGQTGGSGYEQYF.